The rows below give T cell receptor beta chains drawn from one sample of a study of blood T cell repertoires in COVID-19. Sequencing was performed with immunoSEQ multiplex PCR; in TCRdb, only in-frame clones are kept and a portion is missing. The sample has about 170,000 clones, roughly 86% seen once. Specimen: peripheral blood. The receptors were sampled from a woman of 80 years or more with COVID-19, enrolled during active disease. CDR3s include the opening cysteine and the closing phenylalanine or tryptophan. D genes are given only for firm matches. For some rows the clone size is stated as once, few or many, or as a class when expanded; others skip it.

CDR3 DNA,CDR3 protein,D gene,clone size,V gene,J gene
TGTGCCAGCAGCACCGAGTTTTACACCGGGGAGCTGTTTTTT,CASSTEFYTGELFF,NA,NA,TRBV6-5,TRBJ2-2
TGTGCCAGCAGCCCTGGACTTTTACGCGATTTAAACACAGATACGCAGTATTTT,CASSPGLLRDLNTDTQYF,NA,few,TRBV11-2,TRBJ2-3
TGTGCCAGCAGCTATAACAGGGACCAGCCCCAGCATTTT,CASSYNRDQPQHF,NA,NA,TRBV7-2,TRBJ1-5
TGCAGCGTTGCGGGGTTGAATGAGCAGTTCTTC,CSVAGLNEQFF,NA,NA,TRBV29-1,TRBJ2-1
TGTGCCAGTAGTTCCTACAGGGCAGGTGACTACGAGCAGTACTTC,CASSSYRAGDYEQYF,NA,once,TRBV19,TRBJ2-7
TGTGCCAGCAGCAGGAGGTCCTATAATTCACCCCTCCACTTT,CASSRRSYNSPLHF,NA,NA,TRBV28,TRBJ1-6
TGTGCCAGCAGCGCCATCTCCCCGGGGGGAATGAACACTGAAGCTTTCTTT,CASSAISPGGMNTEAFF,NA,NA,TRBV13,TRBJ1-1
TGTGCCAGCGTTGAAGCTACTGAGCAGTTCTTC,CASVEATEQFF,NA,once,TRBV11-2,TRBJ2-1
TGTGCCAGCAGCCACCGACTAGCGGAGCAGTTCTTC,CASSHRLAEQFF,TRBD2,NA,TRBV13,TRBJ2-1
TGTGCCAGCAGCTTGTACCTAGCGGGAGGAGATACGCAGTATTTT,CASSLYLAGGDTQYF,TRBD2,NA,TRBV5-8,TRBJ2-3
TGTGCCATCAGCCACGGGACAGATTATGGCTACACCTTC,CAISHGTDYGYTF,TRBD1,NA,TRBV10-3,TRBJ1-2
TGTGCCAGCAGCTTAGATCTCGTATCGGGAAATGAGCAGTTCTTC,CASSLDLVSGNEQFF,NA,NA,TRBV11-2,TRBJ2-1
TGTGCCAGCACGAACAGGGGAGGCCATGAGCAGTTCTTC,CASTNRGGHEQFF,NA,NA,TRBV6-5,TRBJ2-1
TGTGCCAGCAGCAAACCAGCGGGAGAGTTTACAGATACGCAGTATTTT,CASSKPAGEFTDTQYF,NA,NA,TRBV21-1,TRBJ2-3
TGTGCCAGCAGCGATACCGGGACAGGGGTACAGCCCCAGCATTTT,CASSDTGTGVQPQHF,TRBD1,NA,TRBV28,TRBJ1-5
TGCGCCAGCAGCCAGGGACTAGCGGACCAAGAGACCCAGTACTTC,CASSQGLADQETQYF,TRBD2,NA,TRBV4-3,TRBJ2-5
TGCGCCAGCAGTCAACCGACCGGGACTAGCGGCTACGAGCAGTACTTC,CASSQPTGTSGYEQYF,TRBD2,NA,TRBV23-1,TRBJ2-7